This T cell receptor (beta chain) emerged from a study of blood T cell repertoires in COVID-19. Study background: In each case, the material was cDNA or gDNA derived from T cells, B-cell-depleted T cells, or PBMCs.

CDR1 is SGHNT and CDR2 is YYREEE in the germline V gene (reference sequence). V lost 4 bases, J lost 9 bases, and 9 bases stayed unmatched. The length of the CDR3 is 16 residues. In the authors' methods: How many nucleated cells were present was estimated from reference gene primer amplification. Produced via immunoSEQ multiplex PCR; TCRdb's table is partial and in-frame only. D and trimming come from the DNA, and the V and J calls and clone size come from that table. The sample has roughly 180,000 clones, 81% seen once. Those enrolled, adults aged roughly 18 to 95 years, came from about two dozen US areas. Participant-reported clinical history was the basis for cohort assignment.

This chain links TRBV5-4 with TRBJ1-6; TRBD1 matches at 11 bases. Sample: PBMCs or T cells enriched from blood (not recorded which). This TCR derives from a woman between 40 and 55 years old with acute COVID-19. For the CDR3, the DNA is TGTGCCAGCAGCCCCGGACAGGGGGCAACGGGTTCACCCCTCCACTTT. As protein: CASSPGQGATGSPLHF.